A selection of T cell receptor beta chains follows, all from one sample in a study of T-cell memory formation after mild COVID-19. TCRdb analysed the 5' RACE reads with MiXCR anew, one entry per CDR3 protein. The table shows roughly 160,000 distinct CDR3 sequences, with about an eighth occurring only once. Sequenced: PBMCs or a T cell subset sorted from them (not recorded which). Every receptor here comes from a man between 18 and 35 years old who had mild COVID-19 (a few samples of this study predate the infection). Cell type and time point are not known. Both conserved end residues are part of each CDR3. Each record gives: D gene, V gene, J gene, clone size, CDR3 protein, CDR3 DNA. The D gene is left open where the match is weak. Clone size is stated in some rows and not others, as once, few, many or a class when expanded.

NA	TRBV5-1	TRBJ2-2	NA	CASSLVVGTNTGELFF	TGCGCCAGCAGCTTGGTGGTAGGAACCAACACCGGGGAGCTGTTTTTT
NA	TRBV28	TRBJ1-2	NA	CASTTSGPYGYTF	TGTGCCTCTACAACATCAGGGCCCTATGGCTACACCTTC
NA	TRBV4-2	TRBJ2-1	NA	CASSQEPQRLGGLPGGEQFF	TGTGCCAGCAGCCAGGAGCCCCAACGTTTGGGGGGGCTTCCAGGTGGTGAGCAGTTCTTC
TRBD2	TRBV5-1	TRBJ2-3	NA	CASSLVSGGAQQYF	TGCGCCAGCAGCTTGGTTAGCGGGGGGGCCCAGCAGTATTTT
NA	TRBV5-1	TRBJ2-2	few	CASRVDRYTGELFF	TGCGCCAGCAGGGTTGACAGATACACCGGGGAGCTGTTTTTT
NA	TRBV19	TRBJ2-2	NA	CASSRGQIAGELFF	TGTGCCAGTAGCCGAGGACAGATCGCCGGGGAGCTGTTTTTT
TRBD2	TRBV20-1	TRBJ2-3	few	CSAQIGGAGDTQYF	TGCAGTGCCCAGATCGGGGGGGCGGGAGATACGCAGTATTTT
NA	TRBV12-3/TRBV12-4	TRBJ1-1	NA	CASSPHKGRGTEAFF	TGTGCCAGCAGTCCCCATAAGGGTCGGGGCACTGAAGCTTTCTTT
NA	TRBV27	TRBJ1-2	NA	CASRMKPGLGGHGYTF	TGTGCCAGCAGGATGAAACCGGGACTGGGTGGTCATGGCTACACCTTC
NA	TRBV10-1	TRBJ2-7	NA	CASSRREHEQYF	TGCGCCAGCAGTCGCCGGGAGCACGAGCAGTACTTC
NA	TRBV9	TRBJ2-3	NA	CASSPTEYTDTQYF	TGTGCCAGCAGCCCGACCGAATACACAGATACGCAGTATTTT
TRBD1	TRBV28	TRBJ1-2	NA	CASSGQGLYGYTF	TGTGCCAGCAGTGGACAGGGGTTATATGGCTACACCTTC
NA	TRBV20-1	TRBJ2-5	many	CSAKIGGTQYF	TGCAGTGCTAAAATTGGCGGGACCCAGTACTTC
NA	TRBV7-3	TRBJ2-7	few	CASSRSRGDPDEQYF	TGTGCCAGCAGTAGATCTAGGGGTGATCCTGACGAGCAGTACTTC
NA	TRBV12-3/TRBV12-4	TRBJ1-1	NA	CASSFRGGEAFF	TGTGCCAGCAGTTTTAGGGGAGGGGAAGCTTTCTTT
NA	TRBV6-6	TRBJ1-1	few	CASRADRMSMNTEAFF	TGTGCCAGCAGAGCTGACAGGATGAGCATGAACACTGAAGCTTTCTTT
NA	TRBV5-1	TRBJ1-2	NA	CASSLAAGRDGYTF	TGCGCCAGCAGCTTGGCGGCAGGGAGAGATGGCTACACCTTC
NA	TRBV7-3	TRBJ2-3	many	CASSLELFTDTQYF	TGTGCCAGCAGCTTGGAGCTTTTCACAGATACGCAGTATTTT
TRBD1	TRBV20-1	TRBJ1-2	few	CSAWDSYGYTF	TGCAGTGCTTGGGACAGCTATGGCTACACCTTC
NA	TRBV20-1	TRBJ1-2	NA	CSARPQANYGYTF	TGCAGTGCTAGGCCCCAAGCTAACTATGGCTACACCTTC
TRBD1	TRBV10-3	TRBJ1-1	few	CAIRRTGGNTNTEAFF	TGTGCCATCAGGAGGACAGGGGGGAACACGAACACTGAAGCTTTCTTT
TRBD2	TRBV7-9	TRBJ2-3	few	CASSWEGDTQYF	TGTGCCAGCAGCTGGGAGGGGGATACGCAGTATTTT
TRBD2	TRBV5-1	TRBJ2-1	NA	CASSPGTRGANEQFF	TGCGCCAGCAGCCCCGGGACTAGAGGTGCCAATGAGCAGTTCTTC
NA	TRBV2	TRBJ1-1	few	CASSIDRLNTEAFF	TGTGCCAGCAGTATAGACAGGTTGAACACTGAAGCTTTCTTT
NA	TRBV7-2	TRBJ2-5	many	CASSRDNQETQYF	TGTGCCAGCAGCCGGGACAACCAAGAGACCCAGTACTTC
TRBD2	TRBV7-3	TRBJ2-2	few	CASSIAGGNTGELFF	TGTGCCAGCAGCATAGCGGGGGGGAACACCGGGGAGCTGTTTTTT
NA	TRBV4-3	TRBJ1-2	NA	CASSQENLQGWYGYTF	TGCGCCAGCAGCCAAGAAAATTTACAGGGCTGGTATGGCTACACCTTC
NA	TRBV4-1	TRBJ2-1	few	CASSQESRKIDEQFF	TGCGCCAGCAGCCAAGAGAGTAGAAAGATCGATGAGCAGTTCTTC
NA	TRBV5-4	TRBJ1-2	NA	CASSPPGKSYGYTF	TGTGCCAGCAGCCCCCCCGGCAAGAGCTATGGCTACACCTTC
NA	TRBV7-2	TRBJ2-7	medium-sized	CASSAGGPSTEQYF	TGTGCCAGCAGCGCCGGGGGCCCCAGCACCGAGCAGTACTTC
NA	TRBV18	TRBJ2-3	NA	CASSPLLDTQYF	TGTGCCAGCTCACCTCTACTAGATACGCAGTATTTT
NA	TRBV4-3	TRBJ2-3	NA	CASSHAGKSTDTQYF	TGCGCCAGCAGCCATGCAGGGAAAAGCACAGATACGCAGTATTTT
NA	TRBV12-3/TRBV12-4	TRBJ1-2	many	CASSLRGDYGYTF	TGTGCCAGCAGTTTGCGGGGTGACTATGGCTACACCTTC
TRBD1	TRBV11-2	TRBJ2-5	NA	CASSFSGGGKTQYF	TGTGCCAGCAGCTTTTCAGGGGGTGGAAAGACCCAGTACTTC
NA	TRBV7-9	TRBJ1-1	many	CASSLEGGTEAFF	TGTGCCAGCAGCTTAGAGGGGGGCACTGAAGCTTTCTTT
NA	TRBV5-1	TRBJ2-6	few	CASSLQTVSGANVLTF	TGCGCCAGCAGCCTGCAGACTGTGAGTGGGGCCAACGTCCTGACTTTC
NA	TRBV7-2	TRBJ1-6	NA	CASSLGGGRYNSPLHF	TGTGCCAGCAGCCTGGGCGGGGGGAGATATAATTCACCCCTCCACTTT
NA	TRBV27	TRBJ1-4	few	CASSFRVWEKLFF	TGTGCCAGCAGTTTCAGGGTTTGGGAAAAACTGTTTTTT
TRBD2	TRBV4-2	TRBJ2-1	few	CASSQVTSGLYNEQFF	TGTGCCAGCAGCCAAGTTACTAGCGGCCTCTACAATGAGCAGTTCTTC
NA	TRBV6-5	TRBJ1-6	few	CASTVMGRPNSPLHF	TGTGCCAGCACAGTCATGGGACGGCCAAATTCACCCCTCCACTTT
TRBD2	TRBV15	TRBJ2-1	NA	CATSRASGGAYNEQFF	TGTGCCACCAGCAGGGCTAGCGGGGGGGCATACAATGAGCAGTTCTTC
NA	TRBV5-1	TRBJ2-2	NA	CASSPMPGTLNTGELFF	TGCGCCAGCAGCCCTATGCCTGGGACATTGAACACCGGGGAGCTGTTTTTT
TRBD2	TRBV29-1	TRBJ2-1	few	CSVALAASYYEQFF	TGCAGCGTGGCACTAGCGGCATCCTACTATGAGCAGTTCTTC
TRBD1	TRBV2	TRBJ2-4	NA	CASSAGQGLLVLAKNIQYF	TGTGCCAGCAGTGCGGGACAGGGGCTACTCGTACTAGCCAAAAACATTCAGTACTTC
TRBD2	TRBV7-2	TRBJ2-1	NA	CASSLMWASGSSYNEQFF	TGTGCCAGCAGCTTAATGTGGGCTAGCGGGTCCTCCTACAATGAGCAGTTCTTC
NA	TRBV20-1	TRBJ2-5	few	CSAHTGNQETQYF	TGCAGTGCTCACACAGGGAATCAAGAGACCCAGTACTTC
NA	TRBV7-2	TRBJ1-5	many	CASSTHPGGQPQHF	TGTGCCAGCAGCACCCACCCGGGAGGTCAGCCCCAGCATTTT
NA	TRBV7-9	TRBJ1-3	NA	CATRQAAGNTIYF	TGTGCCACCCGACAGGCCGCTGGAAACACCATATATTTT
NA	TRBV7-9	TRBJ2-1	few	CASSTQGGINEQFF	TGTGCCAGCAGCACCCAGGGGGGGATCAATGAGCAGTTCTTC
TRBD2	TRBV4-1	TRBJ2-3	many	CASSQEPGLAGGRETDTQYF	TGCGCCAGCAGCCAAGAACCAGGGCTAGCGGGGGGGCGGGAAACAGATACGCAGTATTTT